This entry describes one T cell receptor beta chain. Its antigen remains unidentified. The CDR3 is 15 residues long. V lost 4 bases and J lost 1; bases outside the gene matches: 5. Germline-derived CDR1 and CDR2 are SGHRS and YFSETQ. This record comes from a study of T cells after posttransplantation cyclophosphamide. Clones were read by immunoSEQ multiplex PCR, and TCRdb kept only the in-frame ones, dropping some. This table holds tens of thousands of clones, around 90% found once. A marrow graft followed busulfan-fludarabine conditioning, with cyclophosphamide on days +3 and +4. General study results and limits: Later post-transplant blood repertoires were often dominated by donor CD8+ memory clones. TRB clonality was highly associated with recipient CMV seropositivity and reactivation. Blood and skin or GI T cell repertoires showed limited TRB overlap.

The sample in question was PBMCs, obtained just over 60 days after allogeneic stem cell transplant with posttransplant cyclophosphamide. The sequence came from a male patient aged 55 to 69 who received an allogeneic stem cell transplant from a related donor and was CMV-positive. Some T cells here may be from the graft donor. This chain links TRBV5-1 with TRBJ2-3, with TRBD1 identical over 8 bases. This CDR3 reads CASSIQGGGTDTQYF. The CDR3, as DNA: TGCGCCAGCAGCATACAGGGGGGCGGCACAGATACGCAGTATTTT.